This T cell receptor (beta chain) was sequenced during a study of radiotherapy plus CTLA-4 blockade in lung cancer. Here immunoSEQ multiplex PCR was the method, and the copy in TCRdb shows in-frame clones only, minus some. The sample shows tens of thousands of clones, about 72% of them seen only once. V lost 3 bases, J lost 2 bases, and 15 bases lay in between. The CDR3 consists of 16 residues. Germline CDR1 MNHNS, CDR2 SASEGT. The clonotype comes from a human donor with non-small cell lung cancer who had stable disease on radiotherapy plus ipilimumab. This specimen was peripheral blood, taken from a patient treated with radiotherapy plus ipilimumab. The rearrangement joins TRBV6-1 to TRBJ2-3; a possible D gene is TRBD2 (5 bases). The CDR3 spells CASSDDGEQPTDTQYF. In DNA, the CDR3 is TGTGCCAGCAGTGACGACGGGGAACAGCCCACAGATACGCAGTATTTT.